The clone carrying this T cell receptor (beta chain) has a handful of counts. Its antigen is not known. V trimming: 6 bases; J trimming: 0 bases; junction bases outside the gene matches: 6. This CDR3 has 15 residues. Germline V lookup: CDR1 SNHLY, CDR2 FYNNEI. These data belong to a study of beta chain features in type 1 diabetes. Regarding the study as a whole: All four CD4+ subsets from Type 1 diabetes patients carried moderately but significantly shorter TCRB CDR3s.

Expressed TCRB transcripts were sequenced, since all the RNA that had been isolated was reverse transcribed. Here immunoSEQ multiplex PCR was the method, and the copy in TCRdb shows in-frame clones only, minus some. Here the sample spans under 450,000 clones, about 15% being singletons. The chain employs TRBV2 and TRBJ2-3, with 7 bases matching TRBD1. The material sequenced was naive CD4+ T cells from blood. The TCR sequence derives from a young man in good health. CDR3 nucleotides: TGTGCCAGCAGGACGGGGACAGCTAGCACAGATACGCAGTATTTT. Encoded protein: CASRTGTASTDTQYF. The whole variable domain, filled in from reference TRBV2 and TRBJ2-3, reads EPEVTQTPSHQVTQMGQEVILRCVPISNHLYFYWYRQILGQKVEFLVSFYNNEISEKSEIFDDQFSVERPDGSNFTLKIRSTKLEDSAMYFCASRTGTASTDTQYFGPGTRLTVL.